The 30 T cell receptor beta chains given below trace back to one sample, sequenced in a study of T cells after yellow fever vaccination. TCRdb re-called the 5' RACE reads through MiXCR, storing one row per CDR3 protein. The sample has some 340,000 distinct CDR3 sequences, roughly 10% seen once; the top ten hold about 3.5%. The sample consisted of CD4+ T cells sorted from PBMCs, taken 45 days after the yellow fever booster vaccination. The receptors come from a man younger than 35 who received the YFV17D yellow fever vaccine.

The V gene is TRBV5-6, the J gene TRBJ2-4; D gene ambiguous. Trimming cost V 0 bases and J 5 bases, with 9 bases left between them. CDR3 length: 14 residues. Germline V CDR1 and CDR2: SGHDT, YYEEEE. CDR3 sequence: CASSLGDTENIQYF. As DNA, the CDR3 is TGTGCCAGCAGCTTGGGAGATACAGAAAACATTCAGTACTTC. Filled out from reference TRBV5-6 and TRBJ2-4, the complete variable domain reads DAGVTQSPTHLIKTRGQQVTLRCSPKSGHDTVSWYQQALGQGPQFIFQYYEEEERQRGNFPDRFSGHQFPNYSSELNVNALLLGDSALYLCASSLGDTENIQYFGAGTRLSVL.

The rearrangement links TRBV29-1 to TRBJ2-3; the match to TRBD2 covers 9 bases. The V and J ends lost 5 bases and 2 bases, in that order; junction bases with no gene match: 5. The length of the CDR3 is 14 residues. CDR1 SQVTM and CDR2 ANQGSEA come from the germline V gene. CDR3: CSVPLAGPTDTQYF. CDR3 nucleotide sequence: TGCAGCGTTCCGCTAGCGGGGCCCACAGATACGCAGTATTTT.

This chain connects TRBV7-3 to TRBJ2-2; D may be TRBD2 (5 bases). Trimming stripped 5 bases from V and 7 bases from J, with 14 bases between. The CDR3 consists of 14 residues. Germline V gives CDR1 SGHTA, CDR2 FQGTGA. The CDR3 protein is CASSPTLRGGELFF. The CDR3 region has the DNA TGTGCCAGCAGCCCCACCCTACGGGGCGGGGAGCTGTTTTTT. Drawing the rest from reference TRBV7-3 and TRBJ2-2, the complete variable domain is GAGVSQTPSNKVTEKGKYVELRCDPISGHTALYWYRQSLGQGPEFLIYFQGTGAADDSGLPNDRFFAVRPEGSVSTLKIQRTERGDSAVYLCASSPTLRGGELFFGEGSRLTVL.

This clonotype was detected ten times or more. This chain uses TRBV11-2 with TRBJ2-7; D is possibly TRBD1 (5 bases). The ends were cut back, 1 base at V and 2 bases at J, with 12 bases in the middle. CDR1 SGHAT and CDR2 FQNNGV come from the germline V gene. This CDR3 region has 15 residues. The CDR3 loop is CASSLGTIGTYEQYF. The CDR3 nucleotides read TGTGCCAGCAGCTTAGGGACAATTGGGACCTACGAGCAGTACTTC.

This clonotype appeared many times. The chain uses TRBV7-6 and TRBJ2-1; D perhaps matches TRBD1 (6 bases). Per germline, CDR1 SGHVS and CDR2 FNYEAQ. Trimming removed 2 bases at V and 0 bases at J, with 11 bases between. The CDR3 runs to 16 residues. Written as DNA, the CDR3 is TGTGCCAGCAGCTTATTTGCAGGGGCCTCCTACAATGAGCAGTTCTTC. It yields the protein CASSLFAGASYNEQFF.

The chain couples TRBV5-1 to TRBJ2-5, with TRBD1 matching over 11 bases. Trimming cost V 4 bases and J 5 bases; bases outside gene matches: 16. The CDR3 contains 18 residues. Germline CDR1 SGHRS, CDR2 YFSETQ. The chain's CDR3 is CASSPPLRGQGAGETQYF. DNA of the CDR3: TGCGCCAGCAGCCCACCCTTACGAGGACAGGGGGCTGGGGAGACCCAGTACTTC.

The chain couples TRBV5-1 to TRBJ1-1; TRBD1 aligns across 7 bases. Germline V gene data show CDR1 as SGHRS and CDR2 as YFSETQ. This CDR3 has 14 residues. J gave up 3 bases and V 2 bases, and 4 bases lay outside the gene matches. Here the CDR3 reads CASSLQGSDTEAFF. In DNA form, the CDR3 reads TGCGCCAGCAGCTTACAGGGGTCGGACACTGAAGCTTTCTTT.

This clonotype was counted many times. The chain uses TRBV5-1 and TRBJ2-3; 7 positions match TRBD1. Trimming removed 9 bases from V and 2 bases from J; junction bases left unmatched: 9. This CDR3 spans 14 amino acids. Per the germline V gene, CDR1 is SGHRS and CDR2 is YFSETQ. In nucleotides, the CDR3 is TGCGCCACCCGACAGGGAGCTTACACAGATACGCAGTATTTT. Its protein is CATRQGAYTDTQYF.

The chain recombines TRBV3-1 with TRBJ2-2, with TRBD1 as a possible D gene (5 bases). CDR3 length: 15 amino acids. From germline, CDR1 is LGHDT and CDR2 YNNKEL (reference sequence). The V end lost 8 bases, the J end lost 0 bases, and 13 bases lay between the germline ends. The CDR3: CASRRQGANTGELFF. The CDR3 nucleotides are TGTGCCAGCCGGCGGCAGGGCGCGAACACCGGGGAGCTGTTTTTT.

This clonotype was observed a few times. V is TRBV29-1 and J is TRBJ1-5; D remains unclear. The V end lost 6 bases, the J end lost 0 bases, and 15 bases lay between the germline ends. Germline-derived CDR1 and CDR2 are SQVTM and ANQGSEA. This CDR3 region has 15 residues. The CDR3 DNA sequence: TGCAGCGTGCCGCCCTCTCTAGCTAGCAATCAGCCCCAGCATTTT. Its protein product is CSVPPSLASNQPQHF.

V usage is TRBV10-3 and J usage is TRBJ1-2, with 8 bases lining up with TRBD1. Germline V gene sequence: CDR1 ENHRY, CDR2 SYGVKD. V lost 6 bases, J lost 5 bases, and 5 bases stayed unmatched. There are 13 residues in the CDR3. This chain's CDR3 is CAIRDRDKYGYTF. CDR3 bases: TGTGCCATCAGGGACAGGGACAAGTATGGCTACACCTTC.

This clonotype occurred a few times. CDR3 nucleotides: TGCAGTGCTAGAGATCGGGCGAGCGGGGGGGCCAAGGACAATGAGCAGTTCTTC. Protein: CSARDRASGGAKDNEQFF. The rearrangement uses TRBV20-1 and TRBJ2-1; TRBD2 matches at 10 bases. In germline, CDR1 is DFQATT, CDR2 SNEGSKA (reference sequence). CDR3 length equals 18 residues. Unmatched junction bases numbered 13, after V lost 0 bases and J lost 5 bases.

V and J are TRBV11-2 and TRBJ2-7; TRBD2 is a possible D gene (5 bases). The CDR3 has 15 residues. CDR1 and CDR2 from the germline V gene are SGHAT and FQNNGV. V was trimmed by 4 bases and J by 1 base, leaving 14 bases between them. The CDR3 nucleotides are TGTGCCAGCAGCTCTCCCCGGGGAAGGTCCTACGAGCAGTACTTC. It encodes CASSSPRGRSYEQYF.

V usage is TRBV29-1 and J usage is TRBJ2-2; the D is unclear. The CDR3 has 14 amino acids. Trimming cost V 7 bases and J 0 bases, with 12 bases left between them. Germline V gene sequence: CDR1 SQVTM, CDR2 ANQGSEA. In DNA, the CDR3 is TGCAGCGCCCATCTAAGGTCGAACACCGGGGAGCTGTTTTTT. Translating it yields CSAHLRSNTGELFF.

There are many counts of this clonotype. The CDR3 nucleotides are TGTGCCAGCAGTACACAGGGGTCCCAGCATTTT. Its translation is CASSTQGSQHF. The rearrangement links TRBV6-1 to TRBJ1-5; 7 nucleotides align to TRBD1. Unmatched junction bases numbered 3, after V lost 5 bases and J lost 11 bases. This CDR3 is 11 amino acids long. The germline gives CDR1 MNHNS, CDR2 SASEGT.

The table lists this clonotype with a few counts. This sequence joins TRBV7-2 and TRBJ2-6, with TRBD2 identical over 8 bases. The germline V gene has CDR1 SGHTA and CDR2 FQGNSA. With 7 bases clipped from V and 1 base from J, the junction kept 3 bases outside the gene matches. CDR3 length: 15 residues. CDR3 sequence (DNA): TGTGCCAGCACCCGGGGGGGTTCTGGGGCCAACGTCCTGACTTTC. Translation gives CASTRGGSGANVLTF.

This chain uses TRBV18 with TRBJ2-7; no definite D call. Germline V gene lookup returns CDR1 KGHSH and CDR2 LQKENI. Deletions cut 4 bases from V and 3 bases from J, with 13 bases between. There are 14 residues in the CDR3. The CDR3 protein is CASSRRKRFYEQYV. The CDR3 DNA is TGTGCCAGCTCACGCCGAAAGCGATTCTACGAGCAGTACGTC.

Many counts were recorded for this clonotype. The chain combines TRBV7-2 with TRBJ2-2; a weak D match, TRBD2 (6 bases). This CDR3 has 18 amino acids. Germline V gene sequence: CDR1 SGHTA, CDR2 FQGNSA. Trimming removed 5 bases at V and 0 bases at J, with 19 bases between. CDR3 amino acids: CASSPRGTSWSNTGELFF. The CDR3 DNA sequence: TGTGCCAGCAGCCCGCGAGGTACTAGCTGGTCGAACACCGGGGAGCTGTTTTTT.

This clonotype was seen a single time. CDR3 residues: CASSPLTGSGEKLFF. In DNA, the CDR3 is TGTGCCAGCAGTCCTCTGACAGGTTCAGGAGAAAAACTGTTTTTT. The V and J genes are TRBV12-3 or TRBV12-4 and TRBJ1-4; TRBD1 is a possible D gene (6 bases). The germline V and J ends were trimmed by 5 bases and 8 bases, with 18 bases remaining between them. The CDR3 totals 15 residues.

Points on this clonotype: A junction boundary mismatches the germline segment, possibly from a read error. The V gene is TRBV29-1, the J gene TRBJ2-5, with TRBD1 matching 9 bases. The CDR3 consists of 13 residues. Germline V CDR1 and CDR2: SQVTM, ANQGSEA. The CDR3 loop reads CSVEGQGRKTQYF. CDR3 nucleotides: TGCAGCGTGGAAGGACAGGGGCGGAAGACCCAGTACTTC.

The chain is built from TRBV3-2 and TRBJ1-5. TRBV3-2 is described as a pseudogene. The CDR3 consists of 14 residues. The CDR3 DNA reads TGTGCCAGCAGCCGGAGAAAGGGTGGACAGCCCCAGCATTTT. The encoded protein is CASSRRKGGQPQHF.

The chain employs TRBV2 and TRBJ1-4; TRBD1 aligns across 10 bases. This CDR3 is 15 amino acids long. Trimming removed 6 bases from V and 10 bases from J; junction bases left unmatched: 11. Germline values: CDR1 SNHLY, CDR2 FYNNEI. CDR3 DNA sequence: TGTGCCAGCAGAATAGGGACAGGGGTAATTGGAAAACTGTTTTTT. This sequence encodes CASRIGTGVIGKLFF.

The CDR3 DNA reads as TGCAGTGCTAGAAGGACAGGGAACAGAAACACCATATATTTT. This translates into CSARRTGNRNTIYF. The chain recombines TRBV20-1 with TRBJ1-3; 8 bases line up with TRBD1. This CDR3 has 14 amino acids. Per the germline V gene, CDR1 is DFQATT and CDR2 is SNEGSKA (reference sequence). With V trimmed by 2 bases and J by 5 bases, 5 bases remained unmatched.

There are a few counts of this clonotype. The chain combines TRBV4-1 with TRBJ1-1; D gene ambiguous. CDR3 length equals 12 residues. Germline V lookup: CDR1 MGHRA, CDR2 YSYEKL. Between the trimmed V and J ends, which lost 1 base and 11 bases, there was a span of 11 bases. CDR3 bases: TGCGCCAGCAGCCAAGTCGAGGGCGGGGCTTTCTTT. This gives the protein CASSQVEGGAFF.

This clonotype was seen a few times. The V call is TRBV3-1, the J call TRBJ2-3; D may be TRBD2 (6 bases). Germline V gene lookup returns CDR1 LGHDT and CDR2 YNNKEL (reference sequence). V dropped 3 bases and J dropped 2 bases, with 18 bases sitting between them. CDR3 length: 17 residues. The CDR3, as DNA: TGTGCCAGCAGCCATCCCAGGGAGGCGGGGTTCACAGATACGCAGTATTTT. It codes for CASSHPREAGFTDTQYF.

The chain has TRBV12-3 or TRBV12-4 and TRBJ2-4; 9 bases are a match to TRBD1. V lost 4 bases, J lost 5 bases, and 6 bases stayed unmatched. The CDR3 consists of 15 residues. This CDR3 reads CASSWRQGVENIQYF. The CDR3 nucleotides read TGTGCCAGCAGTTGGAGACAGGGGGTCGAAAACATTCAGTACTTC.

V and J are TRBV20-1 and TRBJ1-2; weak D call: TRBD1 (5 bases). The CDR3 length is 15 residues. The V end was cut by 4 bases, the J end by 3 bases, with 18 bases between. CDR1 is DFQATT, CDR2 SNEGSKA, per germline (reference sequence). The CDR3 protein is CSANRGGANYYGYTF. CDR3 bases: TGCAGTGCTAACCGGGGGGGAGCCAACTACTATGGCTACACCTTC.

This clonotype was seen more than once but under ten times. J is TRBJ2-2 and V is TRBV2, with D perhaps matching TRBD1 (6 bases). This CDR3 comprises 13 residues. Looked up from germline, CDR1 is SNHLY and CDR2 is FYNNEI. V was pared by 6 bases and J by 6 bases, with 11 bases between. CDR3 DNA sequence: TGTGCCAGCAGAACCGAGGGGGCCGGGGAGCTGTTTTTT. This sequence encodes CASRTEGAGELFF.

This clonotype was recorded at least ten times. The chain recombines TRBV6-6 with TRBJ2-7; D may be TRBD1 (8 bases). The CDR3 extends over 13 amino acids. Trimming pared 5 bases from V and 9 bases from J, leaving 17 bases between. Germline CDR1 reads MNHNY; CDR2 reads SVGAGI (reference sequence). CDR3: CASSGPTGEGQYV. For the CDR3, the DNA is TGTGCCAGCAGTGGGCCGACAGGGGAGGGGCAGTACGTC.

This clonotype was seen a few times. The gene calls are TRBV5-1 and TRBJ1-6; D gene ambiguous. V lost 0 bases to trimming and J lost 7 bases, with 11 bases between them. Germline V gives CDR1 SGHRS, CDR2 YFSETQ. The CDR3 length is 15 residues. CDR3 in DNA: TGCGCCAGCAGCTTGGATAGGGTGGCCAATTCACCCCTCCACTTT. Its protein is CASSLDRVANSPLHF.